Listed here are 2 T cell receptor beta chains from one sample, sequenced in a study of T-cell reconstitution after alpha-beta-depleted transplantation in children. As it was prepared, the TCRbeta library received unique molecular identifiers. TCRdb re-called the PCR reads with MiXCR, one entry per CDR3 protein. The sample comprises hundreds of thousands of distinct CDR3 sequences, around 11% of which are singletons, and 2% to 3% rests with the top ten. The source material was PBMCs from the stem cell graft donor, sampled from the stem cell graft. The receptors were gathered from a human donor who donated a stem cell graft to a child with acute lymphoblastic leukemia.

This clonotype was counted at least ten times. The chain combines TRBV12-3 or TRBV12-4 with TRBJ2-1; the D gene is possibly TRBD2 (6 bases). The germline V and J ends were trimmed by 6 bases and 5 bases, with 20 bases remaining between them. The CDR3 sequence is 16 residues long. The CDR3 sequence: CASSRAPSAYHNEQFF. The CDR3 nucleotides are TGTGCCAGCAGCCGAGCCCCTAGCGCCTATCACAATGAGCAGTTCTTC.

In this sample, this clonotype turned up a few times. The J gene is TRBJ2-1, the V gene TRBV6-2 or TRBV6-3; D call uncertain. V lost 7 bases to trimming and J lost 3 bases, with 19 bases between them. The CDR3 contains 16 residues. Germline V gives CDR1 MNHEY, CDR2 SVGEGT. The CDR3 reads CASTRDRFGDYNEQFF. CDR3 coding DNA: TGTGCCAGCACCCGAGACCGATTTGGAGACTACAATGAGCAGTTCTTC.